These 19 T cell receptor beta chains were all obtained from the same sample, sequenced in a study of blood T cell repertoires in COVID-19. The table came from immunoSEQ multiplex PCR; TCRdb's copy has only in-frame clones and leaves some out. The sample has around 250,000 clones, about 91% seen once. What was sequenced was PBMCs or T cells enriched from blood (not recorded which). The receptors originated from a human donor in a cohort exposed to, infected with or recovered from COVID-19 (not recorded which). The donor label of this sample is uncertain.

This chain links TRBV27 with TRBJ1-2; D is unclear. The CDR3 contains 17 residues. V lost 6 bases and J lost 3, with 23 bases in between. The germline gives CDR1 MNHEY, CDR2 SMNVEV (reference sequence). The CDR3: CASSPRSEVDMDYGYTF. DNA of the CDR3: TGTGCCAGCAGCCCTCGTTCTGAGGTGGATATGGACTATGGCTACACCTTC.

This chain connects TRBV5-5 to TRBJ2-7, with 8 bases lining up with TRBD2. This CDR3 is 13 amino acids long. From germline, CDR1 is SGHKS and CDR2 YYEKEE (reference sequence). Losses at the gene ends were 4 bases for V and 7 bases for J; bases not matched to a gene: 7. In DNA, the CDR3 is TGTGCCAGCAGCCCGAATCGGGGGGGTGAGCAGTACTTC. This sequence encodes CASSPNRGGEQYF. Full variable domain (remainder filled in from reference TRBV5-5 and TRBJ2-7): DAGVTQSPTHLIKTRGQQVTLRCSPISGHKSVSWYQQVLGQGPQFIFQYYEKEERGRGNFPDRFSARQFPNYSSELNVNALLLGDSALYLCASSPNRGGEQYFGPGTRLTVT.

This chain connects TRBV7-6 to TRBJ1-3, with D unresolved. The CDR3 is made up of 13 amino acids. Germline CDR1 and CDR2: SGHVS and FNYEAQ. Trimming shortened V by 8 bases and J by 8 bases, and 16 bases separated the two germline ends. CDR3 bases: TGTGCCAGCTCGTCCTATCTCGTGGACACCATATATTTT. It specifies CASSSYLVDTIYF.

The count of this clone is one. This chain uses TRBV19 with TRBJ2-2; 7 bases fit TRBD1. CDR3 length: 14 amino acids. The trim removed 7 bases at V and 3 bases at J, leaving 5 bases unmatched. Germline V CDR1 and CDR2: LNHDA, SQIVND (reference sequence). In DNA form, the CDR3 reads TGTGCCAGTACAGGGACAGCCTACACCGGGGAGCTGTTTTTT. Protein: CASTGTAYTGELFF.

The V call is TRBV2, the J call TRBJ2-5, with D possibly TRBD2 on 5 matching bases. The CDR3 spans 16 residues. Germline loops: CDR1 SNHLY, CDR2 FYNNEI. V shed 1 base and J shed 1 base, with 13 bases lying between them. The CDR3 spells CASSEGPEGPQETQYF. As DNA, the CDR3 is TGTGCCAGCAGTGAAGGCCCAGAGGGCCCCCAAGAGACCCAGTACTTC.

The CDR3 DNA follows: TGCGCCAGCAGCCAGGGACACCGCTTAAACACTGAAGCTTTCTTT. Protein: CASSQGHRLNTEAFF. The rearrangement uses TRBV4-1 and TRBJ1-1; TRBD1 might be the D (6 bases). Germline CDR1 MGHRA, CDR2 YSYEKL. The CDR3 contains 15 residues. The ends were cut back, 3 bases at V and 2 bases at J, with 13 bases in the middle.

This sequence joins TRBV7-9 and TRBJ2-3; the match to TRBD2 covers 9 bases. In germline, CDR1 is SEHNR, CDR2 FQNEAQ (reference sequence). V gave up 7 bases and J gave up 2 bases; unmatched junction bases: 10. The CDR3 extends over 16 amino acids. The CDR3 sequence is CASNSRRGGDTDTQYF. The CDR3 nucleotides are TGTGCCAGCAACTCAAGGCGGGGGGGCGACACAGATACGCAGTATTTT.

This chain connects TRBV18 to TRBJ1-2; D may be TRBD1 (5 bases). This CDR3 is 12 amino acids long. Trimming stripped 6 bases from V and 6 bases from J, with 11 bases between. From germline, CDR1 is KGHSH and CDR2 LQKENI. The CDR3 bases are TGTGCCAGCTCCCAGGCGGGGGATGGCTACACCTTC. Its translation: CASSQAGDGYTF.

In DNA, the CDR3 is TGTGCCAGCAGCTATACGGGGGGCGCGGGCGGGGAGCTGTTTTTT. Translated, it gives CASSYTGGAGGELFF. The chain has TRBV11-3 and TRBJ2-2; weak D call: TRBD2 (7 bases). Trimming cost V 4 bases and J 7 bases, with 16 bases left between them. Germline lookup yields CDR1 SGHNT and CDR2 YENEEA. The CDR3 covers 15 residues.

V is TRBV5-1 and J is TRBJ2-1; 12 nucleotides align to TRBD1. Trimming removed 2 bases from V and 8 bases from J; junction bases left unmatched: 8. The V gene's germline CDR1 is SGHRS and CDR2 YFSETQ. CDR3 size: 16 residues. CDR3 residues: CASSFAGTGGLDEQFF. The CDR3 DNA is TGCGCCAGCAGCTTTGCCGGGACAGGGGGCTTGGATGAGCAGTTCTTC. Complete variable domain (other parts from reference TRBV5-1 and TRBJ2-1): KAGVTQTPRYLIKTRGQQVTLSCSPISGHRSVSWYQQTPGQGLQFLFEYFSETQRNKGNFPGRFSGRQFSNSRSEMNVSTLELGDSALYLCASSFAGTGGLDEQFFGPGTRLTVL.

The genes are TRBV4-2 and TRBJ2-3; no clear D gene. Germline CDR1 is LGHNA and CDR2 is YNFKEQ. The germline V and J ends were trimmed by 0 bases and 0 bases, with 10 bases remaining between them. CDR3 length equals 16 residues. The CDR3 protein is CASSQDWASSTDTQYF. In nucleotides, the CDR3 is TGTGCCAGCAGCCAAGATTGGGCTTCTAGCACAGATACGCAGTATTTT.

V usage is TRBV12-3 or TRBV12-4 and J usage is TRBJ2-3; unclear D gene. The CDR3 is made up of 11 amino acids. The V gene lost 5 bases and the J gene lost 6 bases, with 6 bases spanning the gap. CDR3 amino acids: CASSPRDTQYF. DNA for the CDR3: TGTGCCAGCAGTCCCCGGGATACGCAGTATTTT.

This clone appeared a few times. This sequence joins TRBV5-1 and TRBJ1-1; a weak D match, TRBD1 (5 bases). The CDR3 is 17 residues long. From germline, CDR1 is SGHRS and CDR2 YFSETQ. Trimming took off 3 bases at V and 0 bases at J, with 18 bases between the two ends. The CDR3, as DNA: TGCGCCAGCAGCTGGACCAAGGGGCCCACTATGAACACTGAAGCTTTCTTT. Amino acid sequence: CASSWTKGPTMNTEAFF. The whole variable domain, remainder taken from reference TRBV5-1 and TRBJ1-1, is KAGVTQTPRYLIKTRGQQVTLSCSPISGHRSVSWYQQTPGQGLQFLFEYFSETQRNKGNFPGRFSGRQFSNSRSEMNVSTLELGDSALYLCASSWTKGPTMNTEAFFGQGTRLTVV.

The rearrangement uses TRBV7-8 and TRBJ1-6, with 7 bases fitting TRBD1. The CDR3 has 13 residues. CDR1 SGHVS and CDR2 FQNEAQ come from the germline V gene. V shed 5 bases, J shed 10 bases, and the junction held 5 bases outside the gene matches. CDR3 in DNA: TGTGCCAGCAGCAACCGACAGGGCTCACCCCTCCACTTT. This gives the protein CASSNRQGSPLHF.

This clone was observed once. The chain uses TRBV7-3 and TRBJ1-1; 10 positions agree with TRBD1. With 6 bases clipped from V and 0 bases from J, the junction kept 4 bases outside the gene matches. This CDR3 comprises 15 residues. Per germline, CDR1 SGHTA and CDR2 FQGTGA. The CDR3 sequence: CASRGQGGMNTEAFF. For the CDR3, the DNA is TGTGCCAGCAGAGGACAGGGGGGGATGAACACTGAAGCTTTCTTT.

The CDR3 is CASSGDRDTNYGYTF. CDR3 nucleotides: TGTGCCAGCAGTGGGGACAGGGATACGAACTATGGCTACACCTTC. This chain joins TRBV2 and TRBJ1-2, with TRBD1 matching over 9 bases. CDR1 and CDR2 from the germline V gene are SNHLY and FYNNEI. V dropped 4 bases and J dropped 2; count of bases not matched to a gene: 5. The CDR3 is 15 amino acids.

On this clone itself: Other nucleotide sequences from this sample produce the same CDR3. The CDR3, as DNA: TGTGCCAGCAGTGAAGGTATCCTAAACTATGGCTACACCTTC. Its protein product is CASSEGILNYGYTF. The chain uses TRBV2 and TRBJ1-2; D gene unclear. The germline CDR1 and CDR2 sequences are SNHLY and FYNNEI. V lost 1 base and J 2 bases, leaving 8 bases between the germline ends. The CDR3 has 14 residues.

The chain links TRBV24-1 to TRBJ2-3, with a weak D call TRBD1 (6 bases). The length of the CDR3 is 15 residues. Germline-derived CDR1 and CDR2 are KGHDR and SFDVKD. Trimming took 4 bases from V and 6 from J, leaving 16 bases between them. In DNA, the CDR3 is TGTGCCACCAGTGAGAAGGGACACCGAAGGGATACGCAGTATTTT. Protein: CATSEKGHRRDTQYF.

The chain combines TRBV4-2 with TRBJ1-4; tentatively, D is TRBD1 (6 bases). Trimming shortened V by 1 base and J by 5 bases, and 14 bases separated the two germline ends. CDR3 length: 16 amino acids. CDR1 and CDR2 (germline): LGHNA, YNFKEQ. CDR3 in DNA: TGTGCCAGCAGCCAAGCAATCAGGGGTCTGAATGAAAAACTGTTTTTT. Encoded protein: CASSQAIRGLNEKLFF.